The 25 T cell receptor beta chains below all came from one sample that was sequenced in a study of blood T cell repertoires in COVID-19. Only in-frame clones appear in the TCRdb table, and some are missing; sequencing was by immunoSEQ multiplex PCR. The table includes roughly 280,000 clones, 75% to 90% detected once. Sequenced input: peripheral blood. The receptors were sampled from a man between 25 and 39 years old with active or convalescent COVID-19.

This clone was observed a handful of times. The rearrangement joins TRBV2 to TRBJ1-6; D not certain. The CDR3 is made up of 15 amino acids. Trimming left V 6 bases short and J 8 bases short, with 17 bases between. Germline V gives CDR1 SNHLY, CDR2 FYNNEI. In DNA, the CDR3 is TGTGCCAGCAGATGGGTCCGCGAGGGAGATTCACCCCTCCACTTT. Translated, it gives CASRWVREGDSPLHF.

Comment on this clone: At one end the junction does not follow the germline gene, possibly because of a read error. This chain connects TRBV7-8 to TRBJ1-1; D may be TRBD1 (5 bases). CDR1 and CDR2 from the germline V gene are SGHVS and FQNEAQ. The CDR3 loop spans 14 amino acids. CDR3 bases: TGTGCCAGCAGTTTAGGCCCGGGGGAGGGGGAAGCTTTCTTT. Translation: CASSLGPGEGEAFF.

This chain links TRBV7-6 with TRBJ2-5; 9 nucleotides align to TRBD1. Per the germline V gene, CDR1 is SGHVS and CDR2 is FNYEAQ. J was trimmed by 5 bases and V by 4 bases; bases with no gene match: 11. CDR3 length: 16 amino acids. The chain's CDR3 is CASSSSGTGRGETQYF. The DNA for the CDR3 is TGTGCCAGCAGCTCATCCGGGACAGGGAGAGGGGAGACCCAGTACTTC.

The chain recombines TRBV7-9 with TRBJ2-7, with a weak D call TRBD1 (6 bases). Germline values: CDR1 SEHNR, CDR2 FQNEAQ (reference sequence). The CDR3 contains 17 residues. Trimming removed 2 bases from V and 2 bases from J, with 19 bases in between. The CDR3 is CASSLITGTTDTYEQYF. CDR3 DNA sequence: TGTGCCAGCAGCTTAATTACCGGGACAACAGACACCTACGAGCAGTACTTC.

The chain employs TRBV19 and TRBJ2-2; 11 nucleotides align to TRBD2. Germline loops: CDR1 LNHDA, CDR2 SQIVND (reference sequence). V lost 5 bases, J lost 4 bases, and 3 bases stayed unmatched. CDR3 length equals 15 residues. CDR3 sequence (DNA): TGTGCCAGTAGTTATAGCGGGAGGGGCACCGGGGAGCTGTTTTTT. It specifies CASSYSGRGTGELFF.

The J gene is TRBJ1-1, the V gene TRBV5-5; D not certain. This CDR3 contains 13 residues. The germline gives CDR1 SGHKS, CDR2 YYEKEE (reference sequence). V lost 7 bases and J lost 0, with 10 bases in between. The CDR3 coding sequence is TGTGCCAGCGGAGTTGAAGTGAACACTGAAGCTTTCTTT. Its translation: CASGVEVNTEAFF.

The chain links TRBV11-1 to TRBJ2-1; 8 nucleotides align to TRBD1. The CDR3 is made up of 14 amino acids. Germline CDR1 reads SGHAT; CDR2 reads FQDESV (reference sequence). Unmatched junction bases numbered 6, after V lost 7 bases and J lost 4 bases. CDR3 DNA: TGTGCCAGCAAGGACAGGGCCGATTACAATGAGCAGTTCTTC. Its protein is CASKDRADYNEQFF. Full variable domain (rest looked up from reference TRBV11-1 and TRBJ2-1): EAEVAQSPRYKITEKSQAVAFWCDPISGHATLYWYRQILGQGPELLVQFQDESVVDDSQLPKDRFSAERLKGVDSTLKIQPAELGDSAMYLCASKDRADYNEQFFGPGTRLTVL.

The V and J genes are TRBV3-1 (or the pseudogene TRBV3-2) and TRBJ1-1, with D perhaps TRBD1 (5 bases). Trimming took 0 bases from V and 0 from J, leaving 20 bases between them. This CDR3 is built from 19 residues. The germline gives CDR1 LGHDT, CDR2 YNNKEL (reference sequence). The CDR3 region is CASSQEFKVGRGMNTEAFF. The CDR3 coding sequence is TGTGCCAGCAGCCAAGAATTTAAGGTTGGAAGGGGTATGAACACTGAAGCTTTCTTT.

The table lists this clone with a count of one. This chain connects TRBV6-6 to TRBJ2-3; 7 bases are a match to TRBD2. There are 16 residues in the CDR3. V shed 0 bases and J 2 bases; nucleotides not matched to a gene: 5. CDR1 is MNHNY, CDR2 SVGAGI, per germline (reference sequence). CDR3 residues: CASSYSSSGATDTQYF. The CDR3 DNA sequence: TGTGCCAGCAGTTACTCATCTAGCGGAGCCACAGATACGCAGTATTTT.

This clone has just one count. The gene calls are TRBV7-9 and TRBJ1-2, with 10 positions matching TRBD1. Germline CDR1 SEHNR, CDR2 FQNEAQ (reference sequence). CDR3 length: 15 amino acids. The J segment lost 3 bases and the V segment lost 0 bases, leaving 1 base of the junction unmatched. This CDR3 reads CASSLATGGDYGYTF. CDR3 in DNA: TGTGCCAGCAGCTTAGCGACAGGGGGCGACTATGGCTACACCTTC. Variable domain in full (rest from reference TRBV7-9 and TRBJ1-2): DTGVSQNPRHKITKRGQNVTFRCDPISEHNRLYWYRQTLGQGPEFLTYFQNEAQLEKSRLLSDRFSAERPKGSFSTLEIQRTEQGDSAMYLCASSLATGGDYGYTFGSGTRLTVV.

The J gene is TRBJ1-3, the V gene TRBV4-1; D unclear. In germline, CDR1 is MGHRA, CDR2 YSYEKL. This CDR3 is 11 amino acids long. V lost 11 bases and J 15 bases, leaving 20 bases between the germline ends. The CDR3 DNA sequence: TGCGCCGCCGGGGAGGGTGGCTATGAATATTTT. Its translation: CAAGEGGYEYF.

This clone was seen a handful of times. Other DNA sequences of this sample code for an identical CDR3. The chain joins TRBV4-1 to TRBJ1-1, with D hard to call. Germline V gene sequence: CDR1 MGHRA, CDR2 YSYEKL. This CDR3 has 14 amino acids. V was trimmed by 0 bases and J by 1 base, leaving 6 bases between them. The CDR3 protein is CASSQDPGNTEAFF. CDR3 DNA: TGCGCCAGCAGCCAAGATCCGGGGAACACTGAAGCTTTCTTT.

V and J are TRBV4-3 and TRBJ1-3, with unresolved D. This CDR3 spans 14 amino acids. Deletions cut 2 bases from V and 0 bases from J, with 5 bases between. CDR1 is LGHNA and CDR2 is YSLEER in the germline V gene. The CDR3 reads CASSQPSSGNTIYF. CDR3 bases: TGCGCCAGCAGCCAACCCAGCTCTGGAAACACCATATATTTT.

The chain combines TRBV21-1 with TRBJ1-4. TRBV21-1 is shown as a pseudogene. This CDR3 has 14 residues. As DNA, the CDR3 is TGTGCCAGCATTCATCTATCTACTAATGAAAAACTGTTTTTT. This gives the protein CASIHLSTNEKLFF.

This clone was picked up a small number of times. The chain employs TRBV7-9 and TRBJ2-3, with D tentatively TRBD1 (6 bases). V gave up 1 base and J gave up 1 base, with 15 bases separating them. The CDR3 is made up of 17 amino acids. Germline V gene data show CDR1 as SEHNR and CDR2 as FQNEAQ (reference sequence). The CDR3 coding sequence is TGTGCCAGCAGCTTAGGTGAACGGCCAGGGGGCACAGATACGCAGTATTTT. Translated: CASSLGERPGGTDTQYF.

The chain recombines TRBV19 with TRBJ2-7; 7 positions match TRBD1. V shed 6 bases, J shed 0 bases, and the junction held 8 bases outside the gene matches. CDR1 and CDR2 from the germline V gene are LNHDA and SQIVND (reference sequence). This CDR3 spans 15 amino acids. DNA for the CDR3: TGTGCCAGTAGACGGGACAGCGGAGTCTCCTACGAGCAGTACTTC. It encodes CASRRDSGVSYEQYF.

The rearrangement joins TRBV5-1 to TRBJ2-3; no firm D call. Germline V gene sequence: CDR1 SGHRS, CDR2 YFSETQ. The CDR3 has 15 residues. The V gene lost 4 bases and the J gene lost 0 bases, with 12 bases spanning the gap. The CDR3 sequence: CASSPGSGSTDTQYF. CDR3 nucleotides: TGCGCCAGCAGCCCGGGTAGTGGTAGCACAGATACGCAGTATTTT.

CDR3 loop: CASSVDRASYNEQFF. The DNA for the CDR3 is TGTGCCAGCAGCGTGGACAGGGCGTCCTACAATGAGCAGTTCTTC. The V and J genes are TRBV2 and TRBJ2-1; 8 positions agree with TRBD1. V lost 6 bases to trimming and J lost 1 base; unmatched junction nucleotides: 5. The CDR3 sequence is 15 residues long. Per germline, CDR1 SNHLY and CDR2 FYNNEI.

Note on this clone: At the DNA level, this CDR3 is encoded by other sequences in the same sample as well. CDR3 bases: TGTGCCAGCTCACCACGCAGAGAGACCCAGTACTTC. Its protein product is CASSPRRETQYF. The genes are TRBV18 and TRBJ2-5; D is unclear. Germline V gene data show CDR1 as KGHSH and CDR2 as LQKENI. Trimming left V 1 base short and J 4 bases short, with 4 bases between. There are 12 residues in the CDR3.

The chain couples TRBV6-1 to TRBJ2-7, with 9 bases that match TRBD1. Germline V gene data show CDR1 as MNHNS and CDR2 as SASEGT. The CDR3 is 15 residues long. V shed 3 bases and J 4 bases; nucleotides not matched to a gene: 7. The CDR3 nucleotides are TGTGCCAGCAGTGATACCGGGACAGGGAATTACGAGCAGTACTTC. Its protein product is CASSDTGTGNYEQYF.

V usage is TRBV7-9 and J usage is TRBJ1-2; D remains unclear. Germline values: CDR1 SEHNR, CDR2 FQNEAQ (reference sequence). There are 14 residues in the CDR3. The V gene lost 5 bases and the J gene lost 1 base, with 11 bases spanning the gap. CDR3 sequence: CASSHEAGNYGYTF. The CDR3 region has the DNA TGTGCCAGCAGCCACGAGGCGGGTAACTATGGCTACACCTTC.

The chain carries TRBV9 and TRBJ2-3; 8 bases align to TRBD2. The CDR3 has 16 residues. Germline CDR1 is SGDLS and CDR2 is YYNGEE. V dropped 0 bases and J dropped 6; count of bases not matched to a gene: 9. The CDR3 region has the DNA TGTGCCAGCAGCGTAGCTTCGGGAGGGGGGATTGATACGCAGTATTTT. Its translation: CASSVASGGGIDTQYF.

The rearrangement links TRBV20-1 to TRBJ1-1; D gene ambiguous. Germline V lookup: CDR1 DFQATT, CDR2 SNEGSKA (reference sequence). V lost 5 bases and J 4 bases, leaving 8 bases between the germline ends. This CDR3 contains 11 residues. The CDR3 DNA follows: TGCAGTGCTCCAGCGGGCACTGAAGCTTTCTTT. Translating gives CSAPAGTEAFF.

This sequence joins TRBV14 and TRBJ2-7; possible D gene TRBD1, 6 bases. The CDR3 is 14 amino acids. In germline, CDR1 is SGHDN, CDR2 FVKESK. V gave up 5 bases and J gave up 3 bases, with 14 bases separating them. CDR3 DNA: TGTGCCAGCAGCGTGTCAGGGGCCTTCTACGAGCAGTACTTC. The encoded protein is CASSVSGAFYEQYF.

The rearrangement links TRBV2 to TRBJ1-5; 9 bases are shared with TRBD1. The V segment lost 3 bases and the J segment 9 bases; nucleotides outside the gene matches: 6. Per germline, CDR1 SNHLY and CDR2 FYNNEI. This CDR3 is 14 amino acids long. The CDR3 DNA is TGTGCCAGCAGTGAGGGGGACAGGGTCATGCCCCAGCATTTT. Translated, it gives CASSEGDRVMPQHF.